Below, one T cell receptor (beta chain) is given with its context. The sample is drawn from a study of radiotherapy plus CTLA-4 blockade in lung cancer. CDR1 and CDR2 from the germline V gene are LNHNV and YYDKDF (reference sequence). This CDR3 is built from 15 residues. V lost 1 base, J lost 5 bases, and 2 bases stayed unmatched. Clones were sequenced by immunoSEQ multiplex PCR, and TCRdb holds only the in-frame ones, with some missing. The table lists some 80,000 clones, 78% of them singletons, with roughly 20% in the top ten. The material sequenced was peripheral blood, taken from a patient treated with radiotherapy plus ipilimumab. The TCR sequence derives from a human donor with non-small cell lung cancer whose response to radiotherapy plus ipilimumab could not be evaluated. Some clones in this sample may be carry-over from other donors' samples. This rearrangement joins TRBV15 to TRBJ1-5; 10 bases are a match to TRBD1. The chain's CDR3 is CATSRGGTGDQPQHF. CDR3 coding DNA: TGTGCCACCAGCAGAGGCGGGACAGGGGATCAGCCCCAGCATTTT.